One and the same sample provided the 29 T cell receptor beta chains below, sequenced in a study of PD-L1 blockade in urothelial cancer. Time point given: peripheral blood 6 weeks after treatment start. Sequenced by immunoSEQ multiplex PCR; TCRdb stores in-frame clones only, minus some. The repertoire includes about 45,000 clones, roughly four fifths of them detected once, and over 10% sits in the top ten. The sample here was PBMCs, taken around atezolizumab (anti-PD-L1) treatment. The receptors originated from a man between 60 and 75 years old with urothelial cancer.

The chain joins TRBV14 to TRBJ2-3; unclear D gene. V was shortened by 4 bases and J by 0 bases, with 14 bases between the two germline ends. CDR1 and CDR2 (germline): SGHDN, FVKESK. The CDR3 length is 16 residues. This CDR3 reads CASSPLRGTSTDTQYF. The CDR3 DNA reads TGTGCCAGCAGCCCACTACGCGGAACTAGCACAGATACGCAGTATTTT.

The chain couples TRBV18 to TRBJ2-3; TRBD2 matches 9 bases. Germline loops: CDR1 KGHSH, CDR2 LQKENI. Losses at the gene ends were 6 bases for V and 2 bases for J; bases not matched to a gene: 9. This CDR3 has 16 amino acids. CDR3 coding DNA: TGTGCCAGCTCTCAAGGCAGCGGGGGGACCACAGATACGCAGTATTTT. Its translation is CASSQGSGGTTDTQYF. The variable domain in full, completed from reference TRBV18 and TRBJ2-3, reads NAGVMQNPRHLVRRRGQEARLRCSPMKGHSHVYWYRQLPEEGLKFMVYLQKENIIDESGMPKERFSAEFPKEGPSILRIQQVVRGDSAAYFCASSQGSGGTTDTQYFGPGTRLTVL.

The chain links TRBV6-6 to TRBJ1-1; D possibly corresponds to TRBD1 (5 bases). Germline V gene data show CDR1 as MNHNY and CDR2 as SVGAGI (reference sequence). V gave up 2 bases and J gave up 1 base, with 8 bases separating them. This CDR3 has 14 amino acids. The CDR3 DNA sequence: TGTGCCAGCAGTTACGACAGAAAGAACACTGAAGCTTTCTTT. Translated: CASSYDRKNTEAFF.

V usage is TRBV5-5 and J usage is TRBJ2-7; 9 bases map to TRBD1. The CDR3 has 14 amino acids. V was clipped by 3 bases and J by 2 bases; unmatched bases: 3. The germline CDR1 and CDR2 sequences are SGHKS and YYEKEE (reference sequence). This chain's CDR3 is CASSWGQGAYEQYF. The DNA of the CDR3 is TGTGCCAGCAGCTGGGGACAGGGCGCCTACGAGCAGTACTTC.

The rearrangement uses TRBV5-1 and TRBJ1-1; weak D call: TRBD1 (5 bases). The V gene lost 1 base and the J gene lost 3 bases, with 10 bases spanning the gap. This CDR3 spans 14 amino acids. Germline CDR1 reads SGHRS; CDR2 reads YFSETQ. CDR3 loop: CASSLRGEDTEAFF. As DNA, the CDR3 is TGCGCCAGCAGCTTGCGGGGGGAGGACACTGAAGCTTTCTTT.

The CDR3: CASSPDSSMTEAFF. Here the CDR3 DNA reads TGTGCCAGTAGCCCAGACAGCTCGATGACTGAAGCTTTCTTT. The chain has TRBV19 and TRBJ1-1; maybe TRBD1 (5 bases). V was clipped by 6 bases and J by 5 bases, with 16 bases between them. Per germline, CDR1 LNHDA and CDR2 SQIVND (reference sequence). The CDR3 sequence is 14 residues long. The full variable domain, with the rest looked up from reference TRBV19 and TRBJ1-1, is DGGITQSPKYLFRKEGQNVTLSCEQNLNHDAMYWYRQDPGQGLRLIYYSQIVNDFQKGDIAEGYSVSREKKESFPLTVTSAQKNPTAFYLCASSPDSSMTEAFFGQGTRLTVV.

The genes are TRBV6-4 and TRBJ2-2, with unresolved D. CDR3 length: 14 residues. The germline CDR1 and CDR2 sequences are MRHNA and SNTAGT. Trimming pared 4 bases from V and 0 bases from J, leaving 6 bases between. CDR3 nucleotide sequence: TGTGCCAGCAGTGTTGAGGCGAACACCGGGGAGCTGTTTTTT. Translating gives CASSVEANTGELFF.

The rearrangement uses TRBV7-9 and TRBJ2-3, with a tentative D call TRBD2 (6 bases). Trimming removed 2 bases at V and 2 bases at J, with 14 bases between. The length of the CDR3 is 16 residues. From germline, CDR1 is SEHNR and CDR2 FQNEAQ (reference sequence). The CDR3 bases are TGTGCCAGCAGCTTATCGAGGGACTTGTTCACAGATACGCAGTATTTT. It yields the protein CASSLSRDLFTDTQYF.

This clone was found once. The CDR3 DNA sequence: TGTGCCAGCAGACGGGGGGTGGGGGACACCGGGGAGCTGTTTTTT. It yields the protein CASRRGVGDTGELFF. The genes are TRBV27 and TRBJ2-2; 7 bases are shared with TRBD2. V dropped 6 bases and J dropped 3; count of bases not matched to a gene: 7. The CDR3 sequence is 15 residues long. Germline assignment: CDR1 MNHEY and CDR2 SMNVEV (reference sequence).

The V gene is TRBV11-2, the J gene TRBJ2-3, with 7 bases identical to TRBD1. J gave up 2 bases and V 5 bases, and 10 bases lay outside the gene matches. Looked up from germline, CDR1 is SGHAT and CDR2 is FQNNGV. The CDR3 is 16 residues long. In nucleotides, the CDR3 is TGTGCCAGCAGCCCCTGGACAGGACGAACCACAGATACGCAGTATTTT. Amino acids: CASSPWTGRTTDTQYF.

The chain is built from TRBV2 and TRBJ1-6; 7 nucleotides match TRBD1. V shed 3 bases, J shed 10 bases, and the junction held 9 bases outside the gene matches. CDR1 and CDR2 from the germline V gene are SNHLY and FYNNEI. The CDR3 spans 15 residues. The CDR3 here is CASSERQGGWSPLHF. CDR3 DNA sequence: TGTGCCAGCAGTGAGCGCCAGGGGGGTTGGTCACCCCTCCACTTT.

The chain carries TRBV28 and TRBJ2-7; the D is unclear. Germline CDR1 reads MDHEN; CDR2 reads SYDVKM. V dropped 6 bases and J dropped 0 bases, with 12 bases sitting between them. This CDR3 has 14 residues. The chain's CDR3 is CASRRPDNSYEQYF. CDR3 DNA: TGTGCCAGCAGACGTCCCGACAACTCCTACGAGCAGTACTTC.

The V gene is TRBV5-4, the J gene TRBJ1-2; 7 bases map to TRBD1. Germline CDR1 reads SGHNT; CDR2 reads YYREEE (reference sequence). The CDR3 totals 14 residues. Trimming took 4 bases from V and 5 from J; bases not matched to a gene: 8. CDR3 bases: TGTGCCAGCAGCGCTAGGGACAGCGGATATGGCTACACCTTC. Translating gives CASSARDSGYGYTF.

The CDR3 here is CSARRNYEQYF. The CDR3 DNA reads TGCAGTGCTCGTAGAAATTACGAGCAGTACTTC. The genes are TRBV20-1 and TRBJ2-7; D is ambiguous. CDR1 and CDR2 from the germline V gene are DFQATT and SNEGSKA (reference sequence). Between the trimmed V and J ends, which lost 5 bases and 4 bases, there was a span of 9 bases. This CDR3 region has 11 residues.

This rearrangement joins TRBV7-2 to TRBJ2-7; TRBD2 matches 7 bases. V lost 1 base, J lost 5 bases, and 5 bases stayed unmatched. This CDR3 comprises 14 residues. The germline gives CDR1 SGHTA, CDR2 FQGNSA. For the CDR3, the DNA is TGTGCCAGCAGCTTAGATGCGGGAGCCAACGAGCAGTACTTC. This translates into CASSLDAGANEQYF.

The CDR3 loop reads CASEGLSPDLHF. The DNA for the CDR3 is TGTGCCAGCGAGGGCCTGAGTCCGGACCTCCACTTT. The chain is built from TRBV6-1 and TRBJ1-6; D unresolved. The CDR3 is made up of 12 amino acids. Germline V gene lookup returns CDR1 MNHNS and CDR2 SASEGT. V lost 8 bases and J lost 15, with 17 bases in between.

CDR3 coding DNA: TGTGCCAGCACCCCACCCCGGGGCTACACCTTC. As protein: CASTPPRGYTF. The chain is built from TRBV6-4 and TRBJ1-2; D gene uncertain. The CDR3 is 11 amino acids. Trimming left V 7 bases short and J 8 bases short, with 11 bases between. Germline loops: CDR1 MRHNA, CDR2 SNTAGT.

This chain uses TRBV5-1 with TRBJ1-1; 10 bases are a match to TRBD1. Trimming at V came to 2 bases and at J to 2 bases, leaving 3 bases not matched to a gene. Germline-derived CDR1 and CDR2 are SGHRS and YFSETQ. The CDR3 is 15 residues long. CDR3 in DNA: TGCGCCAGCAGCTTCGGGACAGGGGTCAACACTGAAGCTTTCTTT. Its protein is CASSFGTGVNTEAFF. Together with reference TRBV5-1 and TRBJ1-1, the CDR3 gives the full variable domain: KAGVTQTPRYLIKTRGQQVTLSCSPISGHRSVSWYQQTPGQGLQFLFEYFSETQRNKGNFPGRFSGRQFSNSRSEMNVSTLELGDSALYLCASSFGTGVNTEAFFGQGTRLTVV.

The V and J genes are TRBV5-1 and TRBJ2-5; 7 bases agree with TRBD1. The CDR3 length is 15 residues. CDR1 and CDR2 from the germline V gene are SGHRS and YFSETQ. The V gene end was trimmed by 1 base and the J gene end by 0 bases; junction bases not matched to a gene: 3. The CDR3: CASSLSTGDQETQYF. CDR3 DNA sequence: TGCGCCAGCAGCTTGTCTACAGGGGACCAAGAGACCCAGTACTTC.

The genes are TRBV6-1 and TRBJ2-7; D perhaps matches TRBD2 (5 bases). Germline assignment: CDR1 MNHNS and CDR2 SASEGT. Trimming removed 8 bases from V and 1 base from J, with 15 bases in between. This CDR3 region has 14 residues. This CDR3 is CASVLYSGSYEQYF. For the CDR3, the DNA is TGTGCCAGCGTGCTGTACTCGGGGTCCTACGAGCAGTACTTC.

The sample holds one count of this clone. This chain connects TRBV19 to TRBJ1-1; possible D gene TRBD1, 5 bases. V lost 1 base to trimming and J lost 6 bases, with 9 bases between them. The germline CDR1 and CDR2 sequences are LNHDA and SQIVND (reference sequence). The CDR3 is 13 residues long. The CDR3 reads CASSIVRGAEAFF. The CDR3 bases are TGTGCCAGTAGTATAGTAAGGGGCGCTGAAGCTTTCTTT.

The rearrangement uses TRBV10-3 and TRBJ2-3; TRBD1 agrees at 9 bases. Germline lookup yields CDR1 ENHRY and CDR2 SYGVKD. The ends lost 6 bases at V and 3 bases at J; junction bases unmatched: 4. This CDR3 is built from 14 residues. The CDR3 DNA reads TGTGCCATCAGGACCGGGACAGGGACAGATACGCAGTATTTT. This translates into CAIRTGTGTDTQYF.

CDR3 in amino acids: CASRGVGPTGELFF. The CDR3 DNA sequence: TGTGCCAGCAGGGGAGTTGGGCCCACCGGGGAGCTGTTTTTT. The J gene is TRBJ2-2, the V gene TRBV2; maybe TRBD2 (5 bases). The V end lost 6 bases, the J end lost 4 bases, and 12 bases lay between the germline ends. CDR1 SNHLY and CDR2 FYNNEI come from the germline V gene. The CDR3 extends over 14 amino acids.

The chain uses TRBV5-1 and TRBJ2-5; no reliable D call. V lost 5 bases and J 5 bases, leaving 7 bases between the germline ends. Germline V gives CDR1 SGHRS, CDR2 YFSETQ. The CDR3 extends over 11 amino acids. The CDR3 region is CASRGEETQYF. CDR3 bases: TGCGCCAGCAGGGGCGAGGAGACCCAGTACTTC.

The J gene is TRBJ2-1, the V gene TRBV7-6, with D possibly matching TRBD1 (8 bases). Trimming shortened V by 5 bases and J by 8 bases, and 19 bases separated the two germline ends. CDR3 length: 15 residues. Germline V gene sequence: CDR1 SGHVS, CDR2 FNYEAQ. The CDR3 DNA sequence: TGTGCCAGCAGCCGCGCGGACAGGGAGGGAGATGAGCAGTTCTTC. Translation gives CASSRADREGDEQFF.

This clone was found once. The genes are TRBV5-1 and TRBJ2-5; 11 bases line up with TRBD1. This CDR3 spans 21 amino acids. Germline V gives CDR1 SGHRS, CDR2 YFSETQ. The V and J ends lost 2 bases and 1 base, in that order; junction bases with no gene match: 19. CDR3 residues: CASSLGSGQGAKRVSQETQYF. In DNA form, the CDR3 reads TGCGCCAGCAGCTTAGGGAGTGGACAGGGGGCGAAGAGGGTGTCCCAAGAGACCCAGTACTTC.

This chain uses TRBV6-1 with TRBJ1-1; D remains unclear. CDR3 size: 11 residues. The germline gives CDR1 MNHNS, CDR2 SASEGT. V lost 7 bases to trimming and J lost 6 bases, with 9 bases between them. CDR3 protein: CASKLGPEAFF. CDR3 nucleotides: TGTGCCAGCAAACTAGGACCTGAAGCTTTCTTT.

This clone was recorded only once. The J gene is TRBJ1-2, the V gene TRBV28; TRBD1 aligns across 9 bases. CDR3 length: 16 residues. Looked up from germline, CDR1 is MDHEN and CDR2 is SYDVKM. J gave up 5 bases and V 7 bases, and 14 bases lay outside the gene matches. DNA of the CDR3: TGTGCCAGCACTCGGACAGGGGAAAGAAGAGGGTATGGCTACACCTTC. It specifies CASTRTGERRGYGYTF.

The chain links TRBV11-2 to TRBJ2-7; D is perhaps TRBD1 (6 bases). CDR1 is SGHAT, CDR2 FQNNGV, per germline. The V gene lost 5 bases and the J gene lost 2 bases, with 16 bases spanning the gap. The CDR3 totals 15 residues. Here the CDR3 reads CASSRHGQLTYEQYF. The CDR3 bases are TGTGCCAGCAGCCGACATGGACAGCTAACCTACGAGCAGTACTTC.